The rows below give T cell receptor beta chains drawn from one sample of a study of T cell repertoires in cytomegalovirus infection. Their target antigens are unknown. TCRdb re-analysed the reads in MiXCR, keeping a single row per CDR3 protein. Of around 900,000 distinct CDR3 sequences detected, around a third appear once; the ten largest clones hold over 12%. Specimen: cultured CD8+ T cells from PBMCs, collected from culture after CMV antigen stimulation. These receptors came from a human donor in good health (CMV status not recorded). Some clones in this sample may be carry-over from other donors' samples. Both conserved end residues are part of each CDR3. The D gene is left open where the match is weak. Only some rows state a clone size, as once, few, many or a class for expanded clones.

>TRBV7-6|few|TRBJ2-3|.
CASSLRTATTDTQYF
TGTGCCAGCAGCTTAAGAACCGCTACCACAGATACGCAGTATTTT
>TRBV10-2|many|TRBJ1-1|TRBD1
CASSVPGGSNTEAFF
TGCGCCAGCAGTGTGCCAGGGGGCTCGAACACTGAAGCTTTCTTT
>TRBV10-2|.|TRBJ2-5|TRBD2
CASSESASGGAQTQYF
TGCGCCAGCAGTGAGTCGGCTAGCGGGGGGGCACAGACCCAGTACTTC
>TRBV7-2|few|TRBJ2-1|TRBD2
CASSWGGGNEQFF
TGTGCCAGCAGCTGGGGGGGAGGTAATGAGCAGTTCTTC
>TRBV2|.|TRBJ1-2|.
CASSNLGGDGYTF
TGTGCCAGCAGTAACCTGGGAGGGGATGGCTACACCTTC
>TRBV7-2|.|TRBJ1-5|.
CASSFGGPQHF
TGTGCCAGCAGCTTTGGTGGGCCCCAGCATTTT
>TRBV7-9|few|TRBJ2-3|TRBD2
CASRGGLAGGTDTQYF
TGTGCCAGCCGCGGGGGACTAGCGGGGGGCACAGATACGCAGTATTTT
>TRBV12-3/TRBV12-4|.|TRBJ2-3|.
CASSLMPGVETSTDTQYF
TGTGCCAGCAGTTTAATGCCGGGGGTAGAAACTAGCACAGATACGCAGTATTTT
>TRBV12-3/TRBV12-4|.|TRBJ2-3|.
CANTPGFDGSDTQYF
TGTGCCAACACCCCCGGCTTCGATGGTTCAGATACGCAGTATTTT
>TRBV7-2|many|TRBJ2-1|TRBD2
CASSLNLAGTYYNEQFF
TGTGCCAGCAGCTTAAATCTAGCGGGGACCTACTACAATGAGCAGTTCTTC
>TRBV25-1|few|TRBJ2-3|.
CASSEYGRGDPDTQYF
TGTGCCAGCAGTGAATATGGCAGGGGCGACCCAGATACGCAGTATTTT
>TRBV19|.|TRBJ1-1|.
CASSAGVPEAFF
TGTGCCAGTAGTGCGGGGGTGCCTGAAGCTTTCTTT
>TRBV11-2|many|TRBJ1-1|TRBD1
CASSSTSGGTEAFF
TGTGCCAGCAGCTCCACCTCAGGGGGCACTGAAGCTTTCTTT
>TRBV7-9|few|TRBJ2-7|.
CASSPRGQFPYEQYF
TGTGCCAGCAGCCCCCGGGGACAATTCCCCTACGAGCAGTACTTC
>TRBV7-9|many|TRBJ2-1|.
CASSFRGNNEQFF
TGTGCCAGCAGCTTTAGGGGGAACAATGAGCAGTTCTTC
>TRBV6-5|.|TRBJ2-1|TRBD1
CASTPTGKNEQFF
TGTGCCAGCACCCCGACAGGGAAGAATGAGCAGTTCTTC
>TRBV20-1|.|TRBJ2-1|TRBD2
CSAGEGTSGGARYLNEQFF
TGCAGTGCCGGAGAAGGGACTAGCGGGGGAGCCCGATACCTCAATGAGCAGTTCTTC
>TRBV4-3|once|TRBJ1-6|.
CASSDDTGLPSYNSPLHF
TGCGCCAGCAGCGATGATACAGGATTGCCGTCCTATAATTCACCCCTCCACTTT
>TRBV4-1|.|TRBJ1-4|TRBD1
CASSPDRVDEKLFF
TGCGCCAGCAGCCCGGACAGGGTCGATGAAAAACTGTTTTTT
>TRBV6-1|many|TRBJ2-2|TRBD1
CASRTGVTGELFF
TGTGCCAGCAGGACAGGGGTAACCGGGGAGCTGTTTTTT
>TRBV15|.|TRBJ2-4|.
CATSRASEGYWDIQYF
TGTGCCACCAGCAGAGCCTCCGAGGGTTATTGGGACATTCAGTACTTC
>TRBV10-3|many|TRBJ1-2|.
CAISESGDRNYYGYTF
TGTGCCATCAGTGAGTCGGGCGACAGGAACTACTATGGCTACACCTTC
>TRBV2|.|TRBJ2-5|.
CASSEDLRGGETQYF
TGTGCCAGCAGTGAAGACCTCAGGGGGGGAGAGACCCAGTACTTC
>TRBV7-9|.|TRBJ2-1|.
CASSPEVWNEQFF
TGTGCCAGCAGCCCAGAGGTATGGAATGAGCAGTTCTTC
>TRBV7-6|.|TRBJ2-1|TRBD2
CASSFGGGAAEQFF
TGTGCCAGCAGCTTCGGCGGGGGGGCCGCTGAGCAGTTCTTC